A selection of T cell receptor beta chains follows, all from one sample in a study of T cells in Graves' hyperthyroidism and ophthalmopathy. TCRdb re-analysed the multiplex PCR reads in MiXCR, keeping a single row per CDR3 protein. This table has approximately 690,000 distinct CDR3 sequences, around 20% appearing once. Sequenced material: blood. The receptor set was obtained from a man aged 25-45 years with Graves' ophthalmopathy. The CDR3 runs from the conserved cysteine through the conserved F or W. A D gene is named only where the DNA matches it firmly. Not all rows give a size; the values are once, few, many and, for expanded clones, a class.

cdr3_aa cdr3_nt j_call d_call clone_size v_call
CSASVGTGTYEQYF TGCAGTGCTAGTGTCGGGACAGGTACCTACGAGCAGTACTTC TRBJ2-7 TRBD1 NA TRBV20-1
CATRRLAGEGTQYF TGTGCCACCCGGCGGCTAGCGGGAGAGGGGACCCAGTACTTC TRBJ2-5 TRBD2 NA TRBV4-2
CASSQDLGRTDYGYTF TGCGCCAGCAGCCAAGACTTAGGGAGAACAGACTATGGCTACACCTTC TRBJ1-2 NA NA TRBV4-3
CATSDPSEDSNQPQHF TGTGCCACCAGTGACCCCTCAGAAGATAGCAATCAGCCCCAGCATTTT TRBJ1-5 NA few TRBV24-1
CASSPQLAGVGDTQYF TGCGCCAGCAGCCCTCAACTAGCGGGAGTGGGAGATACGCAGTATTTT TRBJ2-3 TRBD2 NA TRBV5-1
CASSLEAPKWGWHTGELFF TGTGCCAGCAGCTTAGAAGCCCCGAAATGGGGCTGGCACACCGGGGAGCTGTTTTTT TRBJ2-2 NA NA TRBV11-2
CASSVTGGPQPQHF TGTGCCAGCAGCGTGACAGGGGGCCCTCAGCCCCAGCATTTT TRBJ1-5 TRBD1 NA TRBV9
CASSPLGGTGANVLTF TGTGCCAGCAGCCCCCTCGGGGGGACTGGGGCCAACGTCCTGACTTTC TRBJ2-6 TRBD2 few TRBV3-1
CASSFYMAGTSGPRTDTQYF TGTGCCAGCAGCTTCTACATGGCCGGGACTAGCGGTCCCCGCACAGATACGCAGTATTTT TRBJ2-3 TRBD2 many TRBV11-2
CASSGLVRDGYTF TGTGCCAGCAGTGGCCTAGTGAGGGATGGCTACACCTTC TRBJ1-2 NA NA TRBV6-1
CAWSADLTGRGAFF TGTGCCTGGAGTGCGGACCTAACAGGGCGGGGAGCTTTCTTT TRBJ1-1 NA many TRBV30
CASRGPGTDYGYTF TGTGCCAGCAGAGGACCGGGGACAGATTATGGCTACACCTTC TRBJ1-2 TRBD1 NA TRBV28
CAISVQQGTYEQYF TGTGCCATCAGTGTTCAGCAGGGAACCTACGAGCAGTACTTC TRBJ2-7 NA few TRBV10-3
CATSGGLDGEQYF TGTGCCACCTCGGGAGGGCTTGACGGCGAGCAGTACTTC TRBJ2-7 TRBD2 NA TRBV6-1
CASSRTGYGNTIYF TGTGCCAGCAGTCGGACAGGGTACGGAAACACCATATATTTT TRBJ1-3 TRBD1 NA TRBV6-1
CASSQDELAGDTQYF TGCGCCAGCAGCCAAGACGAACTAGCGGGAGACACGCAGTATTTT TRBJ2-3 TRBD2 few TRBV4-1
CASSGQNTGELFF TGTGCCAGCTCTGGGCAGAACACCGGGGAGCTGTTTTTT TRBJ2-2 NA few TRBV6-1
CASSEGTGRNQPQHF TGTGCCAGCAGTGAAGGGACAGGACGCAATCAGCCCCAGCATTTT TRBJ1-5 TRBD1 many TRBV2
CASSFPPSHRARGYTF TGTGCCAGCAGTTTTCCGCCAAGCCACCGGGCGAGGGGCTACACCTTC TRBJ1-2 NA many TRBV28
CASSPGVTGEAGRAAYEQYF TGTGCCAGCAGTCCCGGTGTGACAGGGGAGGCCGGGAGGGCCGCCTACGAGCAGTACTTC TRBJ2-7 NA NA TRBV27
CSLDRSYEQYF TGCAGTCTGGACCGATCCTACGAGCAGTACTTC TRBJ2-7 NA few TRBV20-1
CASSLSPLGSPYEQYF TGTGCCAGCAGCTTAAGCCCACTAGGCTCTCCCTACGAGCAGTACTTC TRBJ2-7 NA few TRBV7-3
CASSTQPPGSGADTQYF TGCGCCAGCAGCACCCAACCCCCCGGGAGTGGGGCAGATACGCAGTATTTT TRBJ2-3 NA many TRBV5-1
CSARVTSNYGYTF TGCAGTGCTAGAGTGACGTCTAACTATGGCTACACCTTC TRBJ1-2 NA few TRBV20-1
CASSFVQLTDTQYF TGTGCCAGCAGTTTTGTCCAGCTGACAGATACGCAGTATTTT TRBJ2-3 NA few TRBV27
CASSRGQGVRGYTF TGTGCCAGCAGCCGCGGACAGGGGGTACGTGGCTACACCTTC TRBJ1-2 TRBD1 NA TRBV28